The 26 T cell receptor beta chains below were found in one sample sequenced in a study of T-cell reconstitution after alpha-beta-depleted transplantation in children. Unique molecular identifiers were incorporated when the TCRbeta library was constructed. TCRdb reanalysed the PCR reads using MiXCR and keeps one entry per CDR3 protein. The sample holds 350,000 to 400,000 distinct CDR3 sequences, approximately 20% seen once. Specimen: PBMCs from the stem cell graft donor, collected from the stem cell graft. The receptor source for this set is a human donor who donated a stem cell graft to a child with acute myeloid leukemia.

V and J are TRBV12-3 or TRBV12-4 and TRBJ2-5; 10 bases are shared with TRBD2. The CDR3 has 14 amino acids. The V segment lost 5 bases and the J segment 7 bases; nucleotides outside the gene matches: 7. Here the CDR3 DNA reads TGTGCCAGCAGTGCCGGGACTAGCGATGGGACCCAGTACTTC. Protein product: CASSAGTSDGTQYF.

J is TRBJ2-3 and V is TRBV7-9; D not certain. Germline V CDR1 and CDR2: SEHNR, FQNEAQ (reference sequence). This CDR3 region has 13 residues. Between the trimmed V and J ends, which lost 4 bases and 4 bases, there was a span of 9 bases. CDR3 in amino acids: CASSSLRADTQYF. DNA of the CDR3: TGTGCCAGCAGCTCCCTTCGGGCAGATACGCAGTATTTT. The full variable domain, its missing parts supplied by reference TRBV7-9 and TRBJ2-3, is DTGVSQNPRHKITKRGQNVTFRCDPISEHNRLYWYRQTLGQGPEFLTYFQNEAQLEKSRLLSDRFSAERPKGSFSTLEIQRTEQGDSAMYLCASSSLRADTQYFGPGTRLTVL.

The V call is TRBV15, the J call TRBJ2-7, with TRBD2 as a possible D gene (5 bases). CDR3 length: 15 amino acids. Germline loops: CDR1 LNHNV, CDR2 YYDKDF (reference sequence). The V end lost 0 bases, the J end lost 1 base, and 10 bases lay between the germline ends. DNA for the CDR3: TGTGCCACCAGCAGAGAGAGGGTCCGGTCCTACGAGCAGTACTTC. It encodes CATSRERVRSYEQYF.

This clonotype was observed many times. This chain uses TRBV29-1 with TRBJ2-1, with 10 bases that match TRBD2. The ends lost 6 bases at V and 5 bases at J; junction bases unmatched: 4. The CDR3 sequence is 13 residues long. Germline-derived CDR1 and CDR2 are SQVTM and ANQGSEA. The CDR3 region is CSVSGRGNNEQFF. Written as DNA, the CDR3 is TGCAGCGTGAGCGGGAGGGGAAACAATGAGCAGTTCTTC.

The chain combines TRBV6-2 or TRBV6-3 with TRBJ2-7; no reliable D call. V was clipped by 2 bases and J by 7 bases, with 9 bases between them. This CDR3 comprises 12 residues. Per the germline V gene, CDR1 is MNHEY and CDR2 is SVGEGT. Here the CDR3 reads CASSYPGVEQYF. The DNA for the CDR3 is TGTGCCAGCAGTTACCCTGGTGTGGAGCAGTACTTC.

In its sample, this clonotype was seen many times. The gene calls are TRBV27 and TRBJ2-1, with TRBD1 identical over 9 bases. This CDR3 is built from 15 residues. The germline V gene encodes CDR1 MNHEY and CDR2 SMNVEV (reference sequence). V was pared by 3 bases and J by 13 bases, with 13 bases of the junction left unmatched. CDR3 in amino acids: CASSFKTGGALSQFF. For the CDR3, the DNA is TGTGCCAGCAGTTTTAAGACAGGGGGAGCTTTGAGCCAGTTCTTC.

This clonotype has more than one count but fewer than ten. The genes are TRBV18 and TRBJ1-5; 10 bases are shared with TRBD1. The V and J ends lost 2 bases and 4 bases, in that order; junction bases with no gene match: 17. Germline-derived CDR1 and CDR2 are KGHSH and LQKENI. The CDR3 runs 20 residues. CDR3 in DNA: TGTGCCAGCTCACCAATCTTGGCCGGGACAGGGGCGCCCACAAATCAGCCCCAGCATTTT. Encoded protein: CASSPILAGTGAPTNQPQHF.

This clonotype was picked up a small number of times. This rearrangement joins TRBV20-1 to TRBJ2-7; 9 nucleotides align to TRBD2. With V trimmed by 6 bases and J by 7 bases, 10 bases remained unmatched. The CDR3 runs to 13 residues. The germline V gene encodes CDR1 DFQATT and CDR2 SNEGSKA (reference sequence). The CDR3: CSAQLLTSGEQYF. Here the CDR3 DNA reads TGCAGTGCCCAACTCCTGACTAGCGGAGAGCAGTACTTC.

There are many counts of this clonotype. The rearrangement links TRBV20-1 to TRBJ2-5; D could derive from TRBD1 or TRBD2 (5 bases each). V lost 3 bases and J lost 0, with 23 bases in between. This CDR3 region has 18 residues. Per germline, CDR1 DFQATT and CDR2 SNEGSKA (reference sequence). For the CDR3, the DNA is TGCAGTGCTAGGCCCCTCTTGGGGGAGAATGGGTACCAAGAGACCCAGTACTTC. This sequence encodes CSARPLLGENGYQETQYF.

The rearrangement links TRBV12-3 or TRBV12-4 to TRBJ2-1, with TRBD2 identical over 9 bases. The CDR3 has 16 amino acids. Unmatched junction bases numbered 12, after V lost 6 bases and J lost 6 bases. The CDR3 loop is CASRTPAGGPRNEQFF. In nucleotides, the CDR3 is TGTGCCAGCAGGACCCCTGCGGGAGGGCCCCGCAATGAGCAGTTCTTC.

The chain recombines TRBV12-3 or TRBV12-4 with TRBJ2-7; D perhaps matches TRBD2 (5 bases). The CDR3 runs to 15 residues. Trimming cost V 4 bases and J 0 bases, with 13 bases left between them. Here the CDR3 DNA reads TGTGCCAGCAGTTACCGGGGTATGCTCTCCTACGAGCAGTACTTC. Its translation is CASSYRGMLSYEQYF.

The J gene is TRBJ2-1, the V gene TRBV15, with a weak D call TRBD2 (6 bases). With 2 bases removed from V and 7 bases from J, the gap between germline ends came to 24 bases. CDR1 is LNHNV, CDR2 YYDKDF, per germline (reference sequence). CDR3 length equals 18 residues. This CDR3 reads CATSRPPGFGRGWNEQFF. The CDR3, as DNA: TGTGCCACCAGCAGACCACCTGGTTTCGGGAGAGGATGGAATGAGCAGTTCTTC.

V and J are TRBV5-1 and TRBJ2-4, with TRBD1 identical over 8 bases. The CDR3 is 13 amino acids. CDR1 and CDR2 from the germline V gene are SGHRS and YFSETQ. V lost 3 bases and J lost 9; bases outside the gene matches: 5. This CDR3 is CASSWDRRGIQYF. In DNA, the CDR3 is TGCGCCAGCAGCTGGGACAGGAGGGGCATTCAGTACTTC.

This clonotype occurred a few times. The chain joins TRBV7-2 to TRBJ1-2; D not certain. This CDR3 comprises 14 residues. Trimming shortened V by 0 bases and J by 2 bases, and 7 bases separated the two germline ends. Germline loops: CDR1 SGHTA, CDR2 FQGNSA. The CDR3 is CASSLARRNYGYTF. The CDR3 DNA follows: TGTGCCAGCAGCTTAGCGCGGCGGAACTATGGCTACACCTTC.

This clonotype was counted ten times or more. The junction differs from germline at one of its ends, possibly a read error. The chain carries TRBV12-3 or TRBV12-4 and TRBJ2-2; 9 bases fit TRBD2. The CDR3 is 15 residues long. The CDR3 here is CASNLSGRLTGELFF. The DNA for the CDR3 is TGTGCCAGCAATTTAAGCGGGAGGTTAACCGGGGAGCTGTTTTTT.

A single count supports this clonotype. The V call is TRBV28, the J call TRBJ2-7, with D tentatively TRBD2 (6 bases). The CDR3 sequence is 15 residues long. Germline V gives CDR1 MDHEN, CDR2 SYDVKM. V was cut by 6 bases and J by 3 bases, with 18 bases left in between. CDR3 loop: CASSPELAGFYEQYF. The CDR3 nucleotides read TGTGCCAGCAGCCCAGAACTAGCAGGTTTCTACGAGCAGTACTTC. The entire variable domain, with the rest obtained from reference TRBV28 and TRBJ2-7, is as follows: DVKVTQSSRYLVKRTGEKVFLECVQDMDHENMFWYRQDPGLGLRLIYFSYDVKMKEKGDIPEGYSVSREKKERFSLILESASTNQTSMYLCASSPELAGFYEQYFGPGTRLTVT.

The chain employs TRBV29-1 and TRBJ2-1; 11 bases agree with TRBD2. Germline CDR1 SQVTM, CDR2 ANQGSEA. The junction had 7 bases not matched to a gene; V was cut back by 0 bases and J by 0 bases. The CDR3 loop spans 18 amino acids. The CDR3 protein is CSVEDPLAGGSSYNEQFF. Here the CDR3 DNA reads TGCAGCGTTGAAGATCCCCTAGCGGGAGGTAGCTCCTACAATGAGCAGTTCTTC.

The rearrangement uses TRBV7-9 and TRBJ2-1; TRBD2 aligns across 8 bases. The length of the CDR3 is 16 residues. The J segment lost 3 bases and the V segment lost 6 bases, leaving 10 bases of the junction unmatched. Germline assignment: CDR1 SEHNR and CDR2 FQNEAQ (reference sequence). This chain's CDR3 is CASRSPGGRHYNEQFF. CDR3 nucleotides: TGTGCCAGCAGATCCCCGGGGGGGCGCCACTACAATGAGCAGTTCTTC.

This clonotype was picked up a small number of times. This chain links TRBV29-1 with TRBJ1-1; no clear D gene. The CDR3 totals 14 residues. Trimming took 4 bases from V and 1 from J, leaving 13 bases between them. Germline assignment: CDR1 SQVTM and CDR2 ANQGSEA. The CDR3 reads CSVGNGQQNTEAFF. The CDR3 DNA follows: TGCAGCGTTGGAAACGGGCAGCAGAACACTGAAGCTTTCTTT.

In this sample, this clonotype turned up a few times. The chain is built from TRBV29-1 and TRBJ1-1; a weak D match, TRBD1 (5 bases). The V end was cut by 4 bases, the J end by 11 bases, with 14 bases between. The germline V gene has CDR1 SQVTM and CDR2 ANQGSEA. The CDR3 runs 11 residues. The DNA for the CDR3 is TGCAGCGTTGGAGGGGACGTCGGGGCTTTCTTT. Translation gives CSVGGDVGAFF.

This clonotype was seen at least ten times. The V call is TRBV29-1, the J call TRBJ1-5; the match to TRBD1 covers 9 bases. Germline loops: CDR1 SQVTM, CDR2 ANQGSEA. V lost 5 bases to trimming and J lost 0 bases; unmatched junction nucleotides: 5. The CDR3 totals 15 residues. CDR3 in DNA: TGCAGCGTTACGATGGGACAGGGTAGCAATCAGCCCCAGCATTTT. Its translation is CSVTMGQGSNQPQHF.

This clonotype was recorded many times. The chain combines TRBV29-1 with TRBJ2-2, with TRBD1 identical over 8 bases. The CDR3 sequence is 14 residues long. V shed 4 bases and J 5 bases; nucleotides not matched to a gene: 6. CDR1 and CDR2 from the germline V gene are SQVTM and ANQGSEA. For the CDR3, the DNA is TGCAGCGTTGCTCAGGGGGCGCAAACCGGGGAGCTGTTTTTT. Its translation is CSVAQGAQTGELFF.

This clonotype was counted between two and nine times. The rearrangement joins TRBV12-5 to TRBJ2-1, with 7 bases matching TRBD2. Germline V lookup: CDR1 LGHNT, CDR2 FRNRAP. Trimming cost V 0 bases and J 2 bases; bases outside gene matches: 4. The CDR3 is 16 amino acids. CDR3 sequence reads: CASGLVIGTTYNEQFF. DNA of the CDR3: TGTGCTAGTGGTTTGGTTATAGGGACTACCTACAATGAGCAGTTCTTC.

Ten or more counts support this clonotype. The rearrangement uses TRBV4-1 and TRBJ2-6, with TRBD2 as a possible D gene (6 bases). This CDR3 spans 17 amino acids. Germline CDR1 MGHRA, CDR2 YSYEKL. Trimming removed 2 bases at V and 0 bases at J, with 11 bases between. The CDR3, as DNA: TGCGCCAGCAGCCAATCATGGGGAGGCTCTGGGGCCAACGTCCTGACTTTC. Translating it yields CASSQSWGGSGANVLTF.

In this sample, this clonotype turned up a few times. V and J are TRBV10-2 and TRBJ2-1; 8 positions match TRBD2. Germline V gene sequence: CDR1 WSHSY, CDR2 SAAADI. The trim removed 2 bases at V and 7 bases at J, leaving 13 bases unmatched. This CDR3 has 17 residues. CDR3 DNA: TGCGCCAGCAGTGAGGAGGACTGGCGGGAGGAGGGTAATGAGCAGTTCTTC. Translation gives CASSEEDWREEGNEQFF.

This clonotype showed up just once. The gene calls are TRBV4-1 and TRBJ1-1; D uncertain. The germline V and J ends were trimmed by 2 bases and 4 bases, with 8 bases remaining between them. Germline CDR1 reads MGHRA; CDR2 reads YSYEKL. The CDR3 covers 13 residues. CDR3: CASSQQVATEAFF. The CDR3 bases are TGCGCCAGCAGCCAACAAGTGGCCACTGAAGCTTTCTTT.